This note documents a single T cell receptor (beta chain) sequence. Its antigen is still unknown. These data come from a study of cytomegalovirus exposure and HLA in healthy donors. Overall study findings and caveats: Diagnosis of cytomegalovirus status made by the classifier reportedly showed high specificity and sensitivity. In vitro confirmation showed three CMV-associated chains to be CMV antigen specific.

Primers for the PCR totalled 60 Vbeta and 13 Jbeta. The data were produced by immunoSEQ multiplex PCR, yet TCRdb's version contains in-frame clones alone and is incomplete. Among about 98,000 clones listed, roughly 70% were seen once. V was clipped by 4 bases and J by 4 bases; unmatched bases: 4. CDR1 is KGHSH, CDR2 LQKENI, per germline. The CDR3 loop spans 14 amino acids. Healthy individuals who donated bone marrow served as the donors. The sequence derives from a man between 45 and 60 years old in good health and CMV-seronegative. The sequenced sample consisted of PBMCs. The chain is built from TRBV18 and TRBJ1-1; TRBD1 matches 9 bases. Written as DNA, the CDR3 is TGTGCCAGCTCACTGGGACAGGGAGTCACTGAAGCTTTCTTT. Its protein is CASSLGQGVTEAFF.